The 11 T cell receptor beta chains presented below share a single source sample, sequenced in a study of T cell responses to AZD1222 COVID-19 vaccine. Some clones are missing from TCRdb's copy, which holds only in-frame ones; the method was immunoSEQ multiplex PCR. The table has over 150,000 clones, around 90% seen once. The sample was peripheral blood, taken on day 0 of AZD1222 vaccination. The receptors stem from an adult in good health.

This clone was observed a single time. V is TRBV5-5 and J is TRBJ1-5; D is ambiguous. The V end lost 2 bases, the J end lost 1 base, and 22 bases lay between the germline ends. Germline assignment: CDR1 SGHKS and CDR2 YYEKEE (reference sequence). The CDR3 is made up of 19 amino acids. For the CDR3, the DNA is TGTGCCAGCAGCTTTTCGGCTCATCAAGTCGGCGACAGCAATCAGCCCCAGCATTTT. Its translation: CASSFSAHQVGDSNQPQHF.

V and J are TRBV6-5 and TRBJ2-7, with D perhaps being TRBD1 or TRBD2 (6 bases each). Germline CDR1 reads MNHEY; CDR2 reads SVGAGI. V shed 2 bases and J shed 5 bases, with 16 bases lying between them. The CDR3 length is 15 residues. CDR3 bases: TGTGCCAGCAGTTACGGGTCGGGGGCCCACCACGAGCAGTACTTC. It codes for CASSYGSGAHHEQYF.

CDR3 in amino acids: CATSRDAGGGANVLTF. The CDR3 bases are TGTGCCACCAGCAGAGATGCGGGAGGTGGGGCCAACGTCCTGACTTTC. V is TRBV15 and J is TRBJ2-6, with 8 bases that match TRBD2. The germline V gene encodes CDR1 LNHNV and CDR2 YYDKDF (reference sequence). The CDR3 sequence is 16 residues long. V shed 0 bases, J shed 3 bases, and the junction held 1 base outside the gene matches.

V and J are TRBV7-9 and TRBJ2-1, with 7 bases identical to TRBD1. V lost 3 bases, J lost 6 bases, and 5 bases stayed unmatched. CDR1 is SEHNR, CDR2 FQNEAQ, per germline (reference sequence). CDR3 length: 14 residues. CDR3 sequence: CASSFGDSRNEQFF. As DNA, the CDR3 is TGTGCCAGCAGCTTTGGGGACAGTCGCAATGAGCAGTTCTTC.

The rearrangement links TRBV7-2 to TRBJ1-6, with 7 bases aligning to TRBD1. V lost 5 bases, J lost 2 bases, and 6 bases stayed unmatched. The CDR3 contains 16 residues. Germline assignment: CDR1 SGHTA and CDR2 FQGNSA. CDR3 bases: TGTGCCAGCAGCCAAACCACAGGGGCCTATAATTCACCCCTCCACTTT. Translated: CASSQTTGAYNSPLHF.

The rearrangement links TRBV12-5 to TRBJ1-5; D gene unclear. The CDR3 runs to 12 residues. In germline, CDR1 is LGHNT, CDR2 FRNRAP. Trimming removed 1 base from V and 4 bases from J, with 2 bases in between. The CDR3 DNA reads TGTGCTAGTGGTTTGGATAATCAGCCCCAGCATTTT. It specifies CASGLDNQPQHF.

The chain recombines TRBV28 with TRBJ1-6; tentative D call: TRBD1 (6 bases). Looked up from germline, CDR1 is MDHEN and CDR2 is SYDVKM. This CDR3 spans 15 amino acids. The ends were cut back, 5 bases at V and 7 bases at J, with 15 bases in the middle. The CDR3 DNA sequence: TGTGCCAGCAGTAAGACAGGACCTTTAAATTCACCCCTCCACTTT. Translated, it gives CASSKTGPLNSPLHF. The variable domain in full, with the rest retrieved from reference TRBV28 and TRBJ1-6, is DVKVTQSSRYLVKRTGEKVFLECVQDMDHENMFWYRQDPGLGLRLIYFSYDVKMKEKGDIPEGYSVSREKKERFSLILESASTNQTSMYLCASSKTGPLNSPLHFGNGTRLTVT.

J is TRBJ2-2 and V is TRBV28; 7 nucleotides line up with TRBD2. Trimming removed 5 bases from V and 2 bases from J; junction bases left unmatched: 14. The CDR3 runs 18 residues. CDR1 is MDHEN, CDR2 SYDVKM, per germline. The CDR3 coding sequence is TGTGCCAGCAGTATAATGTCTTTAGCGGGCAAAAACACCGGGGAGCTGTTTTTT. It encodes CASSIMSLAGKNTGELFF.

CDR3 residues: CASSFDRGEQYF. For the CDR3, the DNA is TGTGCCAGCAGCTTCGACAGGGGCGAGCAGTACTTC. The chain is built from TRBV7-9 and TRBJ2-7, with 8 bases matching TRBD1. The CDR3 is 12 residues long. Trimming took 3 bases from V and 6 from J; bases not matched to a gene: 1. The germline gives CDR1 SEHNR, CDR2 FQNEAQ (reference sequence). The entire variable domain, with the rest obtained from reference TRBV7-9 and TRBJ2-7, is as follows: DTGVSQNPRHKITKRGQNVTFRCDPISEHNRLYWYRQTLGQGPEFLTYFQNEAQLEKSRLLSDRFSAERPKGSFSTLEIQRTEQGDSAMYLCASSFDRGEQYFGPGTRLTVT.

As regards this clone: The same CDR3 can be traced to other DNA sequences in this sample. The chain carries TRBV11-2 and TRBJ1-3; D not resolved. Trimming took 0 bases from V and 4 from J, leaving 4 bases between them. Germline V lookup: CDR1 SGHAT, CDR2 FQNNGV. CDR3 length: 13 amino acids. CDR3: CASSLEPGNTIYF. The CDR3 DNA is TGTGCCAGCAGCTTAGAACCCGGAAACACCATATATTTT.

The chain combines TRBV9 with TRBJ1-5; D possibly corresponds to TRBD1 (6 bases). V shed 1 base and J shed 4 bases, with 12 bases lying between them. Germline assignment: CDR1 SGDLS and CDR2 YYNGEE. The CDR3 consists of 15 residues. The CDR3 protein is CASSVSGTQNQPQHF. CDR3 nucleotides: TGTGCCAGCAGCGTATCCGGGACACAGAATCAGCCCCAGCATTTT.